A selection of T cell receptor beta chains follows, all from one sample in a study of shared clonotypes between healthy human individuals. The protocol was immunoSEQ multiplex PCR, while the TCRdb copy is restricted to in-frame clones and leaves out a portion. The sample consists of a few million clones, approximately 95% of them appearing once. Sequencing input: naive CD4+ T cells from PBMCs. These receptors all come from a man aged 18 to 30 in good health. Some clones in this sample may be carry-over from other donors' samples. Both conserved end residues are part of each CDR3. A D gene is named only where the DNA matches it firmly. Clone size is stated in some rows and not others, as once, few, many or a class when expanded.

TRBV2	few	NA	TRBJ2-7	TGTGCCAGCAGTGTTGGTACCTACGAGCAGTACTTC	CASSVGTYEQYF
TRBV19	NA	NA	TRBJ1-1	TGTGCCAGTAGTAAATCAGGGGTGGTGAACACTGAAGCTTTCTTT	CASSKSGVVNTEAFF
TRBV18	NA	TRBD2	TRBJ2-7	TGTGCCAGCTCGTCAAGGACTAGCGGTTCATCCTACGAGCAGTACTTC	CASSSRTSGSSYEQYF
TRBV18	NA	NA	TRBJ1-1	TGTGCCAGCTCACCAGAGGGGGGAAGAAGCACTGAAGCTTTCTTT	CASSPEGGRSTEAFF
TRBV25-1	NA	TRBD2	TRBJ2-1	TGTGCCAGCAGTGGGGCTAGCGGGGGAACCTACAATGAGCAGTTCTTC	CASSGASGGTYNEQFF
TRBV20-1	NA	NA	TRBJ1-1	TGCAGTACCCATCACGACACTGAAGCTTTCTTT	CSTHHDTEAFF
TRBV5-1	NA	TRBD2	TRBJ2-2	TGCGCCAGCAGCCAATCTAGCGGAGCGAACACCGGGGAGCTGTTTTTT	CASSQSSGANTGELFF
TRBV5-1	NA	NA	TRBJ1-3	TGCGCCAGCGGGGAATCTGGAAACACCATATATTTT	CASGESGNTIYF
TRBV6-1	NA	NA	TRBJ1-5	TGTGCCAGCAGTGAAGAGGGGTTCGTTCAGCCCCAGCATTTT	CASSEEGFVQPQHF
TRBV15	NA	NA	TRBJ2-4	TGTGCCACCAGCAGAGATAGTTCCGGTCACATTCAGTACTTC	CATSRDSSGHIQYF
TRBV18	NA	NA	TRBJ2-7	TGTGCCAGCTCACCAGAGACAGGCCCCTACGAGCAGTACTTC	CASSPETGPYEQYF
TRBV7-9	NA	TRBD1	TRBJ1-1	TGTGCCAGCAGCCCGGACAGGAGGAGCCCTGAAGCTTTCTTT	CASSPDRRSPEAFF
TRBV10-3	NA	TRBD1	TRBJ1-2	TGTGCCATCAGTGGACTCCGGACAGGGGAAGGCGATGGCTACACCTTC	CAISGLRTGEGDGYTF
TRBV11-2	NA	NA	TRBJ2-7	TGTGCCAGCAGCCCCCAGTACGAGCAGTACTTC	CASSPQYEQYF
TRBV25-1	NA	NA	TRBJ1-2	TGTGCCAGCAGTGTGGGGGGCGACTATGGCTACACCTTC	CASSVGGDYGYTF
TRBV28	NA	TRBD2	TRBJ2-5	TGTGCCAGCAGTTTTAGCGGGAGGAAAGAGACCCAGTACTTC	CASSFSGRKETQYF
TRBV5-1	NA	NA	TRBJ2-7	TGCGCCAGCAGCTTGGGTAGCTGGCCGTCTACCTACGAGCAGTACTTC	CASSLGSWPSTYEQYF
TRBV6-5	NA	TRBD2	TRBJ2-7	TGTGCCAGCAGGGGGCTAGCGGGAGGAAACTACGAGCAGTACTTC	CASRGLAGGNYEQYF
TRBV4-1	NA	NA	TRBJ2-1	TGCGCCAGCAGCCAAGATAGCCCATGGCTTCCGAGCTCCTACAATGAGCAGTTCTTC	CASSQDSPWLPSSYNEQFF
TRBV11-2	NA	NA	TRBJ1-5	TGTGCCAGCAGCTTAGATCTTAACGGAAATCAGCCCCAGCATTTT	CASSLDLNGNQPQHF
TRBV6-5	NA	NA	TRBJ1-2	TGTGCCAGCAGTTACAGCCTTTCACAAAGTAACGGCTACACCTTC	CASSYSLSQSNGYTF
TRBV19	NA	NA	TRBJ2-1	TGTGCCAGTAGTATCACCGGGACCAACAATGAGCAGTTCTTC	CASSITGTNNEQFF